What follows are 26 T cell receptor beta chains derived from one specimen sequenced in a study of OX40 agonist ivuxolimab in advanced cancers. The method was immunoSEQ multiplex PCR; TCRdb's version includes in-frame clones alone and lacks a portion of them. The data contain about 44,000 clones, approximately 86% of them seen just once; the ten biggest clones take up more than 15%. Sequencing was performed on CD4+ or CD8+ T cells sorted from blood, taken in a trial of the OX40 agonist ivuxolimab. The receptors were gathered from an adult with an advanced solid tumor such as melanoma, head and neck, liver or kidney cancer.

This chain uses TRBV4-1 with TRBJ2-5; 9 bases line up with TRBD2. Trimming took 1 base from V and 2 from J; bases not matched to a gene: 5. The CDR3 has 16 residues. Germline CDR1 MGHRA, CDR2 YSYEKL. The CDR3 loop reads CASSQGERGAQETQYF. The CDR3, as DNA: TGCGCCAGCAGCCAAGGGGAGCGGGGGGCTCAAGAGACCCAGTACTTC.

The J gene is TRBJ1-2, the V gene TRBV29-1; no clear D gene. Germline CDR1 and CDR2: SQVTM and ANQGSEA. The CDR3 totals 13 residues. Trimming cost V 4 bases and J 3 bases, with 12 bases left between them. CDR3 DNA: TGCAGCGTTGTAGGAGGGAGCGACTATGGCTACACCTTC. Translating it yields CSVVGGSDYGYTF.

The chain couples TRBV6-5 to TRBJ2-5; TRBD1 agrees at 10 bases. V gave up 5 bases and J gave up 7 bases; unmatched junction bases: 10. CDR3 length equals 15 residues. Germline CDR1 is MNHEY and CDR2 is SVGAGI. The CDR3 sequence: CASSTYPGQGTTQYF. In nucleotides, the CDR3 is TGTGCCAGCAGTACATACCCGGGACAGGGGACGACCCAGTACTTC.

This chain joins TRBV4-1 and TRBJ1-5, with D perhaps matching TRBD1 (5 bases). This CDR3 is built from 15 residues. The germline V gene has CDR1 MGHRA and CDR2 YSYEKL. Between the trimmed V and J ends, which lost 0 bases and 6 bases, there was a span of 12 bases. The CDR3 DNA reads TGCGCCAGCAGCCAAGAACCCCAGGGAGCTCAGCCCCAGCATTTT. It encodes CASSQEPQGAQPQHF.

The genes are TRBV9 and TRBJ2-3; 8 nucleotides agree with TRBD2. The CDR3 is 14 amino acids. CDR1 is SGDLS, CDR2 YYNGEE, per germline. The V and J ends lost 6 bases and 1 base, in that order; junction bases with no gene match: 4. The CDR3 here is CASTPAGGTDTQYF. For the CDR3, the DNA is TGTGCCAGCACCCCAGCGGGGGGCACAGATACGCAGTATTTT.

This clone appeared a single time. This chain uses TRBV4-3 with TRBJ1-2; D perhaps matches TRBD1 (5 bases). Germline-derived CDR1 and CDR2 are LGHNA and YSLEER. The CDR3 totals 13 residues. The V gene lost 3 bases and the J gene lost 8 bases, with 13 bases spanning the gap. The CDR3 is CASSQDTGPGYTF. The CDR3 DNA reads TGCGCCAGCAGCCAGGACACTGGGCCAGGCTACACCTTC.

The chain joins TRBV28 to TRBJ2-3; 13 bases are shared with TRBD2. From germline, CDR1 is MDHEN and CDR2 SYDVKM. Unmatched junction bases numbered 3, after V lost 3 bases and J lost 3 bases. The CDR3 extends over 16 amino acids. The CDR3 sequence is CASSLGLAGPTDTQYF. CDR3 coding DNA: TGTGCCAGCAGTTTGGGACTAGCGGGGCCTACAGATACGCAGTATTTT.

The CDR3 DNA reads as TGTGCCAGCAGCGTAGCTGGGGCCAACGTCCTGACTTTC. Translation: CASSVAGANVLTF. The chain couples TRBV9 to TRBJ2-6; D gene ambiguous. Looked up from germline, CDR1 is SGDLS and CDR2 is YYNGEE. CDR3 size: 13 residues. Trimming took 0 bases from V and 2 from J, leaving 0 bases between them. The variable domain in full, completed from reference TRBV9 and TRBJ2-6, reads DSGVTQTPKHLITATGQRVTLRCSPRSGDLSVYWYQQSLDQGLQFLIQYYNGEERAKGNILERFSAQQFPDLHSELNLSSLELGDSALYFCASSVAGANVLTFGAGSRLTVL.

CDR3 amino acids: CASYRGRTDTQYF. DNA for the CDR3: TGTGCCAGTTATAGGGGGAGGACAGATACGCAGTATTTT. The V gene is TRBV27, the J gene TRBJ2-3; possibly TRBD1 or TRBD2 for D (6 bases each). The CDR3 length is 13 residues. Per germline, CDR1 MNHEY and CDR2 SMNVEV (reference sequence). V was cut by 9 bases and J by 3 bases, with 13 bases left in between.

The genes are TRBV28 and TRBJ1-5, with D possibly TRBD1 on 5 matching bases. The CDR3 consists of 17 residues. The V gene lost 6 bases and the J gene lost 3 bases, with 21 bases spanning the gap. The germline gives CDR1 MDHEN, CDR2 SYDVKM. The CDR3 DNA reads TGTGCCAGCAGCAATAACGGGGGGACGAGATTCAATCAGCCCCAGCATTTT. This translates into CASSNNGGTRFNQPQHF.

V and J are TRBV1 and TRBJ1-1; the table's D call of TRBD1 was not tested on the DNA. TRBV1 corresponds to a pseudogene. The CDR3 runs to 18 residues. The DNA of the CDR3 is TGCACCAGCAGCCAAGAGGCCATCCGAGACAGGCCCAACACTGAAGCTTTCTTT. Translation: CTSSQEAIRDRPNTEAFF.

This chain joins TRBV9 and TRBJ2-2, with 7 bases aligning to TRBD2. The CDR3 loop spans 16 amino acids. Germline values: CDR1 SGDLS, CDR2 YYNGEE. With 0 bases clipped from V and 4 bases from J, the junction kept 6 bases outside the gene matches. The CDR3 here is CASSVVGTTPTGELFF. The CDR3 DNA follows: TGTGCCAGCAGCGTAGTGGGGACTACCCCCACCGGGGAGCTGTTTTTT.

The V call is TRBV19, the J call TRBJ2-1; TRBD2 might be the D (7 bases). The CDR3 covers 15 residues. Trimming removed 0 bases from V and 13 bases from J, with 19 bases in between. Germline-derived CDR1 and CDR2 are LNHDA and SQIVND (reference sequence). In DNA, the CDR3 is TGTGCCAGTAGTATAGACGGGGGGCCTGGCAATGGACAGTTCTTC. It is translated as CASSIDGGPGNGQFF.

Written as DNA, the CDR3 is TGTGCCAGCAGCTTGGGAGTGGGGGGACGAAGAAAACTGTTTTTT. This encodes CASSLGVGGRRKLFF. The chain carries TRBV5-6 and TRBJ1-4; weak D call: TRBD1 (5 bases). V shed 0 bases and J shed 10 bases, with 16 bases lying between them. CDR1 and CDR2 (germline): SGHDT, YYEEEE. The CDR3 is 15 residues long.

This clone occurred once. The chain recombines TRBV12-5 with TRBJ1-2, with D uncertain. The CDR3 is made up of 15 amino acids. Deletions cut 3 bases from V and 8 bases from J, with 19 bases between. Looked up from germline, CDR1 is LGHNT and CDR2 is FRNRAP. The CDR3 DNA reads TGTGCTAGTGGTTTAGAACGGGGAGATCGTTACGGCTACACCTTC. It yields the protein CASGLERGDRYGYTF. The entire variable domain, with the rest obtained from reference TRBV12-5 and TRBJ1-2, is as follows: DARVTQTPRHKVTEMGQEVTMRCQPILGHNTVFWYRQTMMQGLELLAYFRNRAPLDDSGMPKDRFSAEMPDATLATLKIQPSEPRDSAVYFCASGLERGDRYGYTFGSGTRLTVV.

The V and J genes are TRBV9 and TRBJ2-1, with D perhaps matching TRBD1 (5 bases). V was clipped by 0 bases and J by 2 bases, with 15 bases between them. The CDR3 is made up of 17 amino acids. Looked up from germline, CDR1 is SGDLS and CDR2 is YYNGEE. CDR3 sequence reads: CASSVAVNRGTYNEQFF. Here the CDR3 DNA reads TGTGCCAGCAGCGTAGCTGTGAATAGGGGAACCTACAATGAGCAGTTCTTC.

The rearrangement links TRBV27 to TRBJ1-5, with a possible D match to TRBD1 (5 bases). V lost 3 bases to trimming and J lost 6 bases, with 12 bases between them. The CDR3 totals 14 residues. CDR1 and CDR2 from the germline V gene are MNHEY and SMNVEV (reference sequence). CDR3 protein: CASSLGGEGQPQHF. In DNA form, the CDR3 reads TGTGCCAGCAGTTTGGGGGGTGAAGGTCAGCCCCAGCATTTT.

This clone was counted once. The rearrangement links TRBV4-3 to TRBJ2-5; D remains ambiguous. CDR1 and CDR2 (germline): LGHNA, YSLEER. Trimming removed 0 bases at V and 1 base at J, with 9 bases between. This CDR3 has 15 residues. The CDR3 sequence: CASSQDRAAQETQYF. The CDR3 bases are TGCGCCAGCAGCCAAGATAGGGCAGCCCAAGAGACCCAGTACTTC.

This clone was observed a few times. The chain links TRBV13 to TRBJ1-1; D is unclear. The germline CDR1 and CDR2 sequences are PRHDT and FYEKMQ (reference sequence). The CDR3 has 14 amino acids. Trimming pared 4 bases from V and 1 base from J, leaving 10 bases between. The CDR3 sequence is CASSSSPRNTEAFF. The CDR3 region has the DNA TGTGCCAGCAGCTCCTCCCCGAGGAACACTGAAGCTTTCTTT.

The chain employs TRBV4-3 and TRBJ2-7, with 7 nucleotides matching TRBD1. There are 14 residues in the CDR3. Unmatched junction bases numbered 8, after V lost 4 bases and J lost 5 bases. Germline V gene data show CDR1 as LGHNA and CDR2 as YSLEER. The CDR3 bases are TGCGCCAGCAGCCCCGGGACAGCCCCAAACGAGCAGTACTTC. It specifies CASSPGTAPNEQYF.

The chain links TRBV4-1 to TRBJ2-7; a weak D match, TRBD1 (6 bases). CDR1 and CDR2 from the germline V gene are MGHRA and YSYEKL. The length of the CDR3 is 16 residues. Trimming shortened V by 0 bases and J by 7 bases, and 19 bases separated the two germline ends. CDR3 sequence (DNA): TGCGCCAGCAGCCAAGATTCGAAACAGGGCAGACAGGAGCAGTACTTC. Translation gives CASSQDSKQGRQEQYF.

The chain combines TRBV7-3 with TRBJ2-5, with D perhaps assigned TRBD1 or TRBD2 (5 bases each). There are 15 residues in the CDR3. Germline CDR1 SGHTA, CDR2 FQGTGA. Trimming cost V 5 bases and J 0 bases, with 13 bases left between them. CDR3 residues: CASSKGERNQETQYF. CDR3 in DNA: TGTGCCAGCAGCAAAGGGGAGCGGAACCAAGAGACCCAGTACTTC.

The rearrangement uses TRBV6-6 and TRBJ2-3, with a possible D match to TRBD1 (6 bases). Trimming took off 2 bases at V and 6 bases at J, with 12 bases between the two ends. The CDR3 covers 14 residues. The germline V gene encodes CDR1 MNHNY and CDR2 SVGAGI (reference sequence). CDR3 coding DNA: TGTGCCAGCAGTTACGTGGGGGCAAGGGATACGCAGTATTTT. It yields the protein CASSYVGARDTQYF.

This sequence joins TRBV6-5 and TRBJ1-1; possibly TRBD1 for D (6 bases). Germline CDR1 and CDR2: MNHEY and SVGAGI. CDR3 length equals 11 residues. V lost 5 bases and J lost 7, with 8 bases in between. The chain's CDR3 is CASSTGREAFF. The DNA for the CDR3 is TGTGCCAGCAGTACAGGGCGTGAAGCTTTCTTT.

The chain combines TRBV9 with TRBJ2-2; D is undetermined. There are 14 residues in the CDR3. Trimming shortened V by 0 bases and J by 6 bases, and 9 bases separated the two germline ends. Germline V lookup: CDR1 SGDLS, CDR2 YYNGEE. The CDR3 here is CASSVVLGSGELFF. The CDR3 DNA reads as TGTGCCAGCAGCGTAGTATTAGGGTCCGGGGAGCTGTTTTTT.

The rearrangement links TRBV11-2 to TRBJ1-1, with 7 nucleotides matching TRBD1. This CDR3 has 14 amino acids. CDR1 and CDR2 (germline): SGHAT, FQNNGV. V dropped 5 bases and J dropped 0; count of bases not matched to a gene: 3. The CDR3 region is CASSMGQLNTEAFF. The CDR3 nucleotides are TGTGCCAGCAGCATGGGACAGCTGAACACTGAAGCTTTCTTT.